The 21 T cell receptor beta chains below all came from one sample that was sequenced in a study of blood T cell repertoires in COVID-19. Assay: immunoSEQ multiplex PCR; the TCRdb copy retains only in-frame clones and omits some. The sample has some 240,000 clones, around nine tenths seen once. Sample: peripheral blood. These receptors came from a man between 60 and 75 years old with COVID-19, enrolled during active disease.

The chain recombines TRBV6-5 with TRBJ2-1; TRBD1 matches at 9 bases. Trimming took 6 bases from V and 6 from J; bases not matched to a gene: 6. Germline CDR1 and CDR2: MNHEY and SVGAGI. The CDR3 extends over 14 amino acids. In DNA, the CDR3 is TGTGCCAGCAGAATCGACAGGGGGGGCAATGAGCAGTTCTTC. Protein sequence: CASRIDRGGNEQFF.

The V and J genes are TRBV11-2 and TRBJ2-2, with 10 positions matching TRBD2. The ends lost 1 base at V and 7 bases at J; junction bases unmatched: 12. The V gene's germline CDR1 is SGHAT and CDR2 FQNNGV. The CDR3 contains 18 residues. The CDR3 bases are TGTGCCAGCAGCTTAGTAATAGCGGGGGGACCCCCGGGCGGGGAGCTGTTTTTT. It yields the protein CASSLVIAGGPPGGELFF.

The rearrangement uses TRBV18 and TRBJ1-2; 8 bases are a match to TRBD1. Germline CDR1 reads KGHSH; CDR2 reads LQKENI. The V gene end was trimmed by 3 bases and the J gene end by 8 bases; junction bases not matched to a gene: 11. CDR3 length equals 15 residues. This CDR3 reads CASSPETTGAGGYTF. The CDR3, as DNA: TGTGCCAGCTCACCCGAAACGACAGGGGCTGGGGGCTACACCTTC. Based on the CDR3 plus reference TRBV18 and TRBJ1-2, the full variable domain is NAGVMQNPRHLVRRRGQEARLRCSPMKGHSHVYWYRQLPEEGLKFMVYLQKENIIDESGMPKERFSAEFPKEGPSILRIQQVVRGDSAAYFCASSPETTGAGGYTFGSGTRLTVV.

The rearrangement links TRBV21-1 to TRBJ2-7; the listed D gene, TRBD2, was not tested against the DNA. TRBV21-1 is a recognized pseudogene. The CDR3 is made up of 10 amino acids. CDR3 sequence reads: CASSASEQYF. DNA for the CDR3: TGTGCCAGCAGCGCGAGCGAGCAGTACTTC.

J is TRBJ1-2 and V is TRBV5-6; 9 bases are shared with TRBD1. The junction had 11 bases not matched to a gene; V was cut back by 4 bases and J by 4 bases. The CDR3 consists of 16 residues. The germline CDR1 and CDR2 sequences are SGHDT and YYEEEE. CDR3 bases: TGTGCCAGCAGCCTCCGGGACAGGGTACACGCCTATGGCTACACCTTC. This encodes CASSLRDRVHAYGYTF.

This clone was detected only a few times. The chain employs TRBV4-2 and TRBJ1-2; 7 bases are shared with TRBD1. The V and J ends lost 0 bases and 2 bases, in that order; junction bases with no gene match: 0. In germline, CDR1 is LGHNA, CDR2 YNFKEQ. This CDR3 is built from 14 residues. CDR3 sequence: CASSQDRGNYGYTF. In DNA, the CDR3 is TGTGCCAGCAGCCAAGACAGGGGGAACTATGGCTACACCTTC.

This chain joins TRBV30 and TRBJ1-2, with 12 positions matching TRBD1. Germline CDR1 and CDR2: GTSNPN and SVGIG (reference sequence). The CDR3 length is 13 residues. The V and J ends lost 7 bases and 14 bases, in that order; junction bases with no gene match: 14. The CDR3 DNA follows: TGTGCCTCCTTACCGGGACAGGGGGCGCGAACTACCTTC. Residues: CASLPGQGARTTF.

The gene calls are TRBV6-5 and TRBJ2-7; maybe TRBD1 (5 bases). This CDR3 has 15 amino acids. Germline V gene lookup returns CDR1 MNHEY and CDR2 SVGAGI. Trimming removed 2 bases from V and 0 bases from J, with 11 bases in between. The CDR3 DNA reads as TGTGCCAGCAGTTACAAGAGACAGTCCTCCTACGAGCAGTACTTC. Translation: CASSYKRQSSYEQYF.

This chain joins TRBV3-1 (or the pseudogene TRBV3-2) and TRBJ1-2; possibly TRBD1 for D (6 bases). The V gene's germline CDR1 is LGHDT and CDR2 YNNKEL (reference sequence). V lost 2 bases to trimming and J lost 8 bases, with 12 bases between them. The CDR3 contains 13 residues. The CDR3 bases are TGTGCCAGCAGCCAATTCAGGGGTGGCGGCTACACCTTC. Amino acid sequence: CASSQFRGGGYTF.

The chain recombines TRBV7-3 with TRBJ2-1; TRBD1 matches 8 bases. The CDR3 is made up of 15 amino acids. V was pared by 4 bases and J by 4 bases, with 6 bases of the junction left unmatched. The V gene's germline CDR1 is SGHTA and CDR2 FQGTGA. DNA of the CDR3: TGTGCCAGCAGCTCGGGACAGGATAGTTACAATGAGCAGTTCTTC. This codes for CASSSGQDSYNEQFF.

The V and J genes are TRBV30 and TRBJ1-2, with D tentatively TRBD1 (6 bases). Germline loops: CDR1 GTSNPN, CDR2 SVGIG (reference sequence). The CDR3 has 13 amino acids. V was shortened by 2 bases and J by 2 bases, with 9 bases between the two germline ends. The CDR3 region has the DNA TGTGCCTGGAGTCCCGACAGGAACTATGGCTACACCTTC. Translating gives CAWSPDRNYGYTF.

V usage is TRBV21-1 and J usage is TRBJ2-2; no DNA check was done on the table's D call, TRBD2. TRBV21-1 corresponds to a pseudogene. CDR3 size: 13 residues. CDR3 loop: CAPEAGPTGELFF. CDR3 bases: TGTGCCCCGGAGGCCGGACCCACCGGGGAGCTGTTTTTT.

The gene calls are TRBV11-3 and TRBJ2-1; D possibly corresponds to TRBD2 (6 bases). The CDR3 spans 13 residues. Germline assignment: CDR1 SGHNT and CDR2 YENEEA. V dropped 5 bases and J dropped 4 bases, with 9 bases sitting between them. For the CDR3, the DNA is TGTGCCAGCAGCCTGGGACTGTACAATGAGCAGTTCTTC. This sequence encodes CASSLGLYNEQFF.

The V gene is TRBV6-5, the J gene TRBJ2-1; D gene unclear. Germline values: CDR1 MNHEY, CDR2 SVGAGI. The CDR3 contains 14 residues. Deletions cut 5 bases from V and 4 bases from J, with 12 bases between. The CDR3 reads CASSPPGGYNEQFF. CDR3 coding DNA: TGTGCCAGCAGTCCCCCCGGCGGATACAATGAGCAGTTCTTC.

The V and J genes are TRBV29-1 and TRBJ1-4, with D unresolved. CDR1 SQVTM and CDR2 ANQGSEA come from the germline V gene. Trimming stripped 7 bases from V and 11 bases from J, with 17 bases between. The CDR3 has 12 residues. CDR3 in amino acids: CSGGEGRDKLFF. CDR3 DNA: TGCAGCGGAGGAGAAGGGAGGGATAAACTGTTTTTT.

The rearrangement joins TRBV24-1 to TRBJ2-1; 11 bases fit TRBD2. This CDR3 has 16 residues. Per germline, CDR1 KGHDR and CDR2 SFDVKD. Trimming took 3 bases from V and 8 from J; bases not matched to a gene: 8. CDR3 protein: CATSDTDSGRAYEQFF. CDR3 sequence (DNA): TGTGCCACCAGTGATACCGATAGCGGGAGGGCCTATGAGCAGTTCTTC.

The chain combines TRBV5-4 with TRBJ1-6; tentatively, D is TRBD1 (5 bases). The CDR3 loop spans 17 amino acids. Trimming took 0 bases from V and 0 from J, leaving 10 bases between them. The germline CDR1 and CDR2 sequences are SGHNT and YYREEE (reference sequence). Here the CDR3 reads CASSLGQPNSYNSPLHF. CDR3 bases: TGTGCCAGCAGCTTGGGACAGCCTAACTCCTATAATTCACCCCTCCACTTT.

The rearrangement uses TRBV10-2 and TRBJ2-3; 10 positions match TRBD2. The CDR3 totals 15 residues. Trimming removed 2 bases from V and 1 base from J; junction bases left unmatched: 0. CDR1 and CDR2 (germline): WSHSY, SAAADI. In DNA, the CDR3 is TGCGCCAGCAGTGAGGGGACTAGCGGCACAGATACGCAGTATTTT. Residues: CASSEGTSGTDTQYF.

The gene calls are TRBV7-3 and TRBJ2-1; 10 nucleotides line up with TRBD1. CDR1 is SGHTA and CDR2 is FQGTGA in the germline V gene. V lost 4 bases, J lost 8 bases, and 8 bases stayed unmatched. This CDR3 contains 15 residues. The CDR3 DNA reads TGTGCCAGCAGCTCTTTTCCGGGACAGGGGTATGAGCAGTTCTTC. Amino acid sequence: CASSSFPGQGYEQFF. Variable domain in full (rest from reference TRBV7-3 and TRBJ2-1): GAGVSQTPSNKVTEKGKYVELRCDPISGHTALYWYRQSLGQGPEFLIYFQGTGAADDSGLPNDRFFAVRPEGSVSTLKIQRTERGDSAVYLCASSSFPGQGYEQFFGPGTRLTVL.

This chain joins TRBV19 and TRBJ1-5, with 7 bases fitting TRBD1. The CDR3 loop spans 16 amino acids. The V gene end was trimmed by 4 bases and the J gene end by 0 bases; junction bases not matched to a gene: 6. Germline CDR1 is LNHDA and CDR2 is SQIVND (reference sequence). This CDR3 reads CASSTQTGLSNQPQHF. CDR3 DNA: TGTGCCAGTAGTACCCAGACAGGGCTTAGCAATCAGCCCCAGCATTTT.

This clone has only one observation. The rearrangement joins TRBV29-1 to TRBJ2-1, with D perhaps TRBD2 (5 bases). The V end was cut by 4 bases, the J end by 6 bases, with 13 bases between. The germline V gene encodes CDR1 SQVTM and CDR2 ANQGSEA. This CDR3 has 13 residues. The CDR3 region is CSVAGSTSNEQFF. The CDR3 bases are TGCAGCGTTGCGGGAAGTACGAGCAATGAGCAGTTCTTC.